The 20 T cell receptor beta chains below come from one sample, sequenced in a study of T cells in Graves' hyperthyroidism and ophthalmopathy. What was amplified from RNA transcripts were TCR beta CDR3 regions. Using the HTBI primer set, a first-round RT-PCR was run on the TCR CDR3. TCRdb independently ran MiXCR on the multiplex PCR reads; one entry per CDR3 protein. The table records approximately 530,000 distinct CDR3 sequences, approximately 15% of them present only once. The specimen was blood. Source of these receptors: a woman under 30 with Graves' hyperthyroidism.

This clonotype has ten or more counts. The CDR3 is CASMTGGSSPLHF. CDR3 nucleotides: TGTGCCAGCATGACAGGGGGGAGCTCACCCCTCCACTTT. The chain couples TRBV2 to TRBJ1-6; 9 bases map to TRBD1. Trimming cost V 7 bases and J 10 bases; bases outside gene matches: 5. Germline loops: CDR1 SNHLY, CDR2 FYNNEI. This CDR3 region has 13 residues.

This clonotype appeared many times. The CDR3 here is CASSLVSTSGRSNTQYF. The DNA of the CDR3 is TGTGCCAGCAGCTTAGTCTCGACTAGCGGAAGAAGCAATACGCAGTATTTT. The chain recombines TRBV11-2 with TRBJ2-3; TRBD2 matches 9 bases. J was trimmed by 7 bases and V by 1 base; bases with no gene match: 12. The CDR3 is 17 residues long. Germline V lookup: CDR1 SGHAT, CDR2 FQNNGV.

This clonotype was counted only a few times. The rearrangement joins TRBV24-1 to TRBJ1-2, with TRBD1 as a possible D gene (6 bases). The ends were cut back, 4 bases at V and 7 bases at J, with 9 bases in the middle. Germline V lookup: CDR1 KGHDR, CDR2 SFDVKD. CDR3 length: 12 residues. Here the CDR3 reads CATSDQGFGYTF. CDR3 DNA: TGTGCCACCAGTGACCAGGGGTTTGGCTACACCTTC.

In this sample, this clonotype turned up a few times. This chain links TRBV6-2 or TRBV6-3 with TRBJ1-1, with unresolved D. The V and J ends lost 6 bases and 0 bases respectively, with 8 bases between them. The CDR3 covers 13 residues. Germline lookup yields CDR1 MNHEY and CDR2 SVGEGT. The CDR3 DNA is TGTGCCAGCAGGATGACACTGAACACTGAAGCTTTCTTT. Amino acid sequence: CASRMTLNTEAFF.

The chain joins TRBV4-3 to TRBJ1-6; TRBD1 aligns across 7 bases. The V and J ends lost 1 base and 10 bases, in that order; junction bases with no gene match: 7. This CDR3 has 15 amino acids. Germline-derived CDR1 and CDR2 are LGHNA and YSLEER. CDR3 in amino acids: CASSQVGDSRSPLHF. In nucleotides, the CDR3 is TGCGCCAGCAGCCAAGTTGGGGACAGTAGATCACCCCTCCACTTT.

This clonotype was detected many times. CDR3 sequence (DNA): TGTGCCAGTAGTGGCTCCGGAGAGAAGGGAACTGAAGCTTTCTTT. Translation gives CASSGSGEKGTEAFF. The V gene is TRBV19, the J gene TRBJ1-1; no reliable D call. V lost 5 bases, J lost 5 bases, and 18 bases lay in between. Germline lookup yields CDR1 LNHDA and CDR2 SQIVND (reference sequence). The CDR3 length is 15 residues.

This clonotype was recorded only once. This chain joins TRBV5-8 and TRBJ2-5; D perhaps matches TRBD2 (6 bases). Germline V lookup: CDR1 SGHTS, CDR2 YDEGEE. Between the trimmed V and J ends, which lost 4 bases and 10 bases, there was a span of 23 bases. This CDR3 has 15 residues. For the CDR3, the DNA is TGTGCCAGCAGCCCGGAGGTGGGGCCCCGCGGGGTCCAGTACTTC. It specifies CASSPEVGPRGVQYF.

This clonotype was detected many times. Here the CDR3 reads CASRLDRVETQYF. The CDR3 DNA reads as TGTGCCAGCAGGCTGGACAGGGTGGAGACCCAGTACTTC. The chain carries TRBV12-3 or TRBV12-4 and TRBJ2-5; the match to TRBD1 covers 8 bases. V lost 6 bases to trimming and J lost 5 bases; unmatched junction nucleotides: 5. This CDR3 is 13 amino acids long.

The chain uses TRBV4-1 and TRBJ2-5; D may correspond to TRBD1 or TRBD2 (5 bases each). Looked up from germline, CDR1 is MGHRA and CDR2 is YSYEKL. V dropped 4 bases and J dropped 5 bases, with 14 bases sitting between them. This CDR3 has 14 amino acids. The CDR3 reads CASSPGTARETQYF. The CDR3 bases are TGCGCCAGCAGCCCAGGGACCGCGAGGGAGACCCAGTACTTC.

The table lists this clonotype with a few counts. The V gene is TRBV3-1, the J gene TRBJ2-1; 7 positions match TRBD2. This CDR3 has 17 residues. The V gene end was trimmed by 0 bases and the J gene end by 6 bases; junction bases not matched to a gene: 11. Germline CDR1 is LGHDT and CDR2 is YNNKEL (reference sequence). The CDR3 spells CASSQELGPQRGNEQFF. CDR3 nucleotide sequence: TGTGCCAGCAGCCAAGAATTGGGGCCGCAGCGGGGCAATGAGCAGTTCTTC.

This clonotype was seen ten or more times. The rearrangement links TRBV11-3 to TRBJ2-7; 7 positions match TRBD1. After removal of 2 bases from V and 1 base from J, the junction contained 5 bases not matched to a gene. The CDR3 spans 15 residues. Germline V gene sequence: CDR1 SGHNT, CDR2 YENEEA. CDR3 coding DNA: TGTGCCAGCAGCTTAACCGGGACAGTTTCCTACGAGCAGTACTTC. Amino acids: CASSLTGTVSYEQYF.

The sample holds a few counts of this clonotype. The chain combines TRBV7-9 with TRBJ1-1, with D possibly being TRBD1 (5 bases). Trimming left V 8 bases short and J 3 bases short, with 22 bases between. The CDR3 is made up of 16 amino acids. Per germline, CDR1 SEHNR and CDR2 FQNEAQ (reference sequence). The CDR3 region has the DNA TGTGCCAGCGGAGAGGGGCGACGGAAGGTGGACACTGAAGCTTTCTTT. Residues: CASGEGRRKVDTEAFF.

The rearrangement links TRBV15 to TRBJ1-2; 8 positions match TRBD1. Losses at the gene ends were 4 bases for V and 4 bases for J; bases not matched to a gene: 2. This CDR3 has 13 amino acids. Germline V gene sequence: CDR1 LNHNV, CDR2 YYDKDF (reference sequence). The CDR3 DNA follows: TGTGCCACCAGCAAAGGACAGGGCTATGGCTACACCTTC. Residues: CATSKGQGYGYTF.

Regarding this clonotype: With a much larger clone just one base away, this may be a read error. Because the CDR3 is missing its conserved closing phenylalanine or tryptophan, this is likely a read error. The gene calls are TRBV29-1 and TRBJ1-1; 8 bases line up with TRBD1. Trimming cost V 0 bases and J 6 bases; bases outside gene matches: 6. The CDR3 runs 14 residues. Germline V lookup: CDR1 SQVTM, CDR2 ANQGSEA. The CDR3 sequence: CSVEERTGRPEAFL. In DNA form, the CDR3 reads TGCAGCGTTGAAGAAAGGACAGGGAGACCTGAAGCTTTCCTT.

The chain is built from TRBV5-1 and TRBJ2-7, with 12 bases matching TRBD2. V shed 4 bases and J 7 bases; nucleotides not matched to a gene: 15. Per germline, CDR1 SGHRS and CDR2 YFSETQ. The CDR3 is made up of 17 amino acids. CDR3 region: CASSPDGRTSGTAEQYF. CDR3 DNA sequence: TGCGCCAGCAGCCCGGACGGAAGGACTAGCGGGACGGCAGAGCAGTACTTC.

As to this clonotype: A clone one base away is much larger, so this may be a read error. The V call is TRBV12-5, the J call TRBJ2-1, with TRBD2 identical over 9 bases. The CDR3 has 17 amino acids. CDR1 and CDR2 from the germline V gene are LGHNT and FRNRAP. Unmatched junction bases numbered 13, after V lost 0 bases and J lost 10 bases. CDR3 sequence: CASGLVAGGGVVGEQFF. Written as DNA, the CDR3 is TGTGCTAGTGGTTTGGTAGCCGGCGGGGGGGTCGTCGGAGAGCAGTTCTTC.

This clonotype has more than one count but fewer than ten. The chain couples TRBV10-3 to TRBJ2-1; D possibly corresponds to TRBD2 (5 bases). The CDR3 has 14 amino acids. Trimming removed 0 bases from V and 5 bases from J, with 8 bases in between. Germline-derived CDR1 and CDR2 are ENHRY and SYGVKD. Written as DNA, the CDR3 is TGTGCCATCAGTGAGTCGGCGGGCAACAATGAGCAGTTCTTC. Residues: CAISESAGNNEQFF.

This clonotype showed up many times. This chain uses TRBV12-3 or TRBV12-4 with TRBJ1-4, with D possibly matching TRBD1 (6 bases). The CDR3 runs to 14 residues. V lost 5 bases and J 8 bases, leaving 15 bases between the germline ends. The CDR3 DNA reads TGTGCCAGCAGTCCTAGGACAGTCGGAGAAAAACTGTTTTTT. This codes for CASSPRTVGEKLFF.

The rearrangement links TRBV29-1 to TRBJ1-2; D is ambiguous. V was cut by 1 base and J by 1 base, with 10 bases left in between. Germline CDR1 reads SQVTM; CDR2 reads ANQGSEA. CDR3 length equals 14 residues. As DNA, the CDR3 is TGCAGCGTTGAAGTGGGTTGGATTAACTATGGCTACACCTTC. Its translation: CSVEVGWINYGYTF.

This clonotype was observed a few times. The J gene is TRBJ2-5, the V gene TRBV28; 9 bases are shared with TRBD1. CDR3 length: 14 residues. Germline assignment: CDR1 MDHEN and CDR2 SYDVKM. The trim removed 5 bases at V and 1 base at J, leaving 2 bases unmatched. The CDR3 DNA is TGTGCCAGCAGTACAGGGGGCCCCCAAGAGACCCAGTACTTC. Residues: CASSTGGPQETQYF. The full variable domain, its missing parts supplied by reference TRBV28 and TRBJ2-5, is DVKVTQSSRYLVKRTGEKVFLECVQDMDHENMFWYRQDPGLGLRLIYFSYDVKMKEKGDIPEGYSVSREKKERFSLILESASTNQTSMYLCASSTGGPQETQYFGPGTRLLVL.